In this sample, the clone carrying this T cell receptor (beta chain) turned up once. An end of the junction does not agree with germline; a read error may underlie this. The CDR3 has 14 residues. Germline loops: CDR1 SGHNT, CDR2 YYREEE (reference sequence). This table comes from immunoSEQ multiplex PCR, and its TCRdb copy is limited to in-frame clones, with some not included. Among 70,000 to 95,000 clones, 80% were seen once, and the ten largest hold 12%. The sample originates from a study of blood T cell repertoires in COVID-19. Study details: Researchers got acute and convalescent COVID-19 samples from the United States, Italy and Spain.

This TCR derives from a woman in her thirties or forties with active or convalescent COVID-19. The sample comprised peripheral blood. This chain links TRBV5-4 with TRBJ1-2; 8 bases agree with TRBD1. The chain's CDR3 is CASSTDRGNDGYTF. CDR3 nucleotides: TGTGCCAGCAGCACCGACAGGGGTAACGATGGCTACACCTTC.